This TCR beta chain was recorded in a study of PD-L1 blockade in urothelial cancer. About the study: After treatment start, blood was analyzed at 3 weeks (second dose) and at 6 weeks.

Per germline, CDR1 LGHNA and CDR2 YNFKEQ. The V end lost 2 bases, the J end lost 7 bases, and 9 bases lay between the germline ends. The CDR3 length is 13 residues. A spike-in of synthetic TCR analog templates was added to each PCR. Profiled with immunoSEQ multiplex PCR; TCRdb holds only in-frame clones, not every one. This table holds about 56,000 clones, 85% found once. Time point noted: pretreatment peripheral blood. Patients yielded 1 to 8 samples each, pretreatment and on-treatment. This TCR came from a man between 65 and 85 years old with urothelial cancer. This specimen consisted of PBMCs, obtained around atezolizumab (anti-PD-L1) treatment. The chain uses TRBV4-2 and TRBJ1-5; D not certain. This chain's CDR3 is CASSQRGDQPQHF. Here the CDR3 DNA reads TGTGCCAGCAGCCAAAGAGGTGACCAGCCCCAGCATTTT.